The clone carrying this T cell receptor beta chain came up a few times. The target antigen is unknown. This record belongs to a study of CD8 T cells in ankylosing spondylitis. Regarding the study as a whole: Ankylosing spondylitis blood appeared to carry a characteristic TCR beta motif of roughly eight highly homologous variants.

One entry per CDR3 protein, called by TCRdb with MiXCR from the 5' RACE reads. The repertoire holds roughly 130,000 distinct CDR3 sequences, about a tenth seen once, with more than 3% in the top ten. The CDR3 extends over 19 amino acids. CDR1 KGHDR and CDR2 SFDVKD come from the germline V gene. V gave up 4 bases and J gave up 2 bases; unmatched junction bases: 10. This rearrangement joins TRBV24-1 to TRBJ2-1; 13 bases map to TRBD2. This receptor was identified in a male donor with ankylosing spondylitis or in good health (not recorded which). The sequenced material came from blood, either unsorted or a sorted T cell fraction (not recorded which). Written as DNA, the CDR3 is TGTGCCACCAGTGAGGGCACTAGCGGGAGGGCCTCTCCCTACAATGAGCAGTTCTTC. It yields the protein CATSEGTSGRASPYNEQFF.